Reported below is one TCR beta chain. Trimming stripped 2 bases from V and 8 bases from J, with 9 bases between. Germline CDR1 MNHEY, CDR2 SVGAGI. CDR3 length: 12 residues. This record belongs to a study of blood T cell repertoires in COVID-19. Study context: Samples came from the United States, Italy and Spain, spanning acute and convalescent COVID-19.

The repertoire was sequenced with immunoSEQ multiplex PCR; TCRdb's copy has only in-frame clones and lacks some. The sample carries a few hundred thousand clones, 80% to 85% recorded once. Sample: peripheral blood. This rearrangement joins TRBV6-5 to TRBJ1-1; D is unresolved. The receptor's source is a woman aged 55-69 years with acute or convalescent COVID-19. The CDR3 DNA sequence: TGTGCCAGCAGTTACCCCACGGGGGAAGCTTTCTTT. The encoded protein is CASSYPTGEAFF.